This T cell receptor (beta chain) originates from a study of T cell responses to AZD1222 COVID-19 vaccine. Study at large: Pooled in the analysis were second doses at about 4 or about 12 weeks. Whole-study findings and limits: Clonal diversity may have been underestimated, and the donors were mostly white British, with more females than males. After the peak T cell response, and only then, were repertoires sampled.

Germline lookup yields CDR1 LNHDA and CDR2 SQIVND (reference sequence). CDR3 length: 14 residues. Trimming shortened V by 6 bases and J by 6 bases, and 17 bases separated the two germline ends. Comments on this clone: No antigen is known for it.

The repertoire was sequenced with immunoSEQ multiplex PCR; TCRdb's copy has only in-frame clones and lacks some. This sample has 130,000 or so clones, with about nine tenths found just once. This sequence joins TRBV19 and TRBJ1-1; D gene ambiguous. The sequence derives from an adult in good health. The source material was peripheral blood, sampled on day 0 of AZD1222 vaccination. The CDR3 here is CASSPRPFDAEAFF. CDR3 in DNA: TGTGCCAGTAGCCCAAGACCCTTTGATGCTGAAGCTTTCTTT.